The present T cell receptor (beta chain) was sequenced within a study of blood T cell repertoires in COVID-19. Study-level information: Donors in the United States, Italy and Spain gave samples during acute or convalescent COVID-19. T cells, B-cell-depleted T cells, or PBMCs provided the cDNA or gDNA that served as material.

Generated by immunoSEQ multiplex PCR, the TCRdb table keeps only in-frame clones and is missing some. The sample holds roughly 400,000 clones, roughly 84% seen once. Those who participated ranged in age from about 18 to 89 years and resided in about two dozen US areas. Contact with a PCR-confirmed or clinician-diagnosed COVID-19 case occurred within 2 weeks of entry. CDR3 length: 15 residues. After removal of 2 bases from V and 4 bases from J, the junction contained 7 bases not matched to a gene. The germline V gene encodes CDR1 SGHRS and CDR2 YFSETQ. The sequenced material came from PBMCs or T cells enriched from blood (not recorded which). The chain carries TRBV5-1 and TRBJ2-5; 8 nucleotides align to TRBD1. This receptor was taken from a woman younger than 30 who had been exposed to COVID-19. The CDR3 DNA sequence: TGCGCCAGCAGCTTCGGACAGGGATGGAGAGAGACCCAGTACTTC. Encoded protein: CASSFGQGWRETQYF.